These 2 T cell receptor beta chains were all obtained from the same sample, sequenced in a study of pediatric ulcerative colitis. Data came from immunoSEQ multiplex PCR; TCRdb stores just in-frame clones and leaves some out. In the table there are 36,000 or so clones, about three quarters of which are singletons. The rectum was sampled with one to two pinch biopsies at colonoscopy. The material sequenced was gut tissue. Source of these receptors: a boy aged 5-17 years with moderate ulcerative colitis.

This chain joins TRBV6-1 and TRBJ2-1; possible D gene TRBD2, 5 bases. Germline V gene data show CDR1 as MNHNS and CDR2 as SASEGT. CDR3 length: 14 residues. Trimming removed 7 bases from V and 3 bases from J, with 13 bases in between. The CDR3 spells CASKASSFYNEQFF. CDR3 DNA sequence: TGTGCCAGCAAGGCTAGCAGTTTCTACAATGAGCAGTTCTTC.

The chain employs TRBV19 and TRBJ2-2, with D possibly matching TRBD1 (6 bases). The CDR3 is 14 residues long. Trimming shortened V by 1 base and J by 4 bases, and 7 bases separated the two germline ends. The germline gives CDR1 LNHDA, CDR2 SQIVND (reference sequence). The CDR3 bases are TGTGCCAGTAGTATAGTAGGGGGCACCGGGGAGCTGTTTTTT. Protein product: CASSIVGGTGELFF. The variable domain in full, completed from reference TRBV19 and TRBJ2-2, reads DGGITQSPKYLFRKEGQNVTLSCEQNLNHDAMYWYRQDPGQGLRLIYYSQIVNDFQKGDIAEGYSVSREKKESFPLTVTSAQKNPTAFYLCASSIVGGTGELFFGEGSRLTVL.